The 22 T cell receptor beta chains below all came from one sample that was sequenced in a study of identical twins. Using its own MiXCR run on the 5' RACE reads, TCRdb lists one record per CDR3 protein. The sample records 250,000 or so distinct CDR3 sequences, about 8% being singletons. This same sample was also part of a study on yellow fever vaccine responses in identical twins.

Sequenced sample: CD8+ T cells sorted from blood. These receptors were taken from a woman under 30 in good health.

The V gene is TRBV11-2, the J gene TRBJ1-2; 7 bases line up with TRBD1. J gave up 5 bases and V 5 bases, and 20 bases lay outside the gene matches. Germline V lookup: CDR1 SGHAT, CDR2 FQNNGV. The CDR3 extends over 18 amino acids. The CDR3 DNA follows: TGTGCCAGCAGCCCCACCGGGCCGACAGGGAGGGGATCTTATGGCTACACCTTC. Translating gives CASSPTGPTGRGSYGYTF.

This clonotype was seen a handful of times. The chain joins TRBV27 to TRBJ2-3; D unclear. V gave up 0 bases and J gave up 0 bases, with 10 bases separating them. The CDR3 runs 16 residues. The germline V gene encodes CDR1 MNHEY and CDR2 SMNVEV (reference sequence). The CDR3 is CASSLSWGSSTDTQYF. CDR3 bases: TGTGCCAGCAGTTTATCGTGGGGTTCTAGCACAGATACGCAGTATTTT.

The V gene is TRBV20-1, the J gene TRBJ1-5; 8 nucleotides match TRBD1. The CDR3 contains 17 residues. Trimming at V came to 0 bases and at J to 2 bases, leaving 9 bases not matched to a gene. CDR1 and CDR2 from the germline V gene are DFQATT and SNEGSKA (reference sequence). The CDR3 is CSARDHLDRVGNQPQHF. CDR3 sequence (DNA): TGCAGTGCTAGAGACCACCTGGACAGGGTTGGCAATCAGCCCCAGCATTTT.

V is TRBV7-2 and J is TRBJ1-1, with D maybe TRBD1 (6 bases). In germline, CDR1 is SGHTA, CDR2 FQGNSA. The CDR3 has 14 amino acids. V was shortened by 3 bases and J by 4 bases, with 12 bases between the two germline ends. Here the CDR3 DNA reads TGTGCCAGCAGCTTCTCAGGGGTTCTCACTGAAGCTTTCTTT. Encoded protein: CASSFSGVLTEAFF.

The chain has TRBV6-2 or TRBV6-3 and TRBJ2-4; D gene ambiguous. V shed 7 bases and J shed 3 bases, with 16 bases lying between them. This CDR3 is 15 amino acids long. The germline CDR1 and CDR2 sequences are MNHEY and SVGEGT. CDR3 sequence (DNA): TGTGCCAGCACCTCCCACTCAGCCGGCAAAAACATTCAGTACTTC. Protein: CASTSHSAGKNIQYF.

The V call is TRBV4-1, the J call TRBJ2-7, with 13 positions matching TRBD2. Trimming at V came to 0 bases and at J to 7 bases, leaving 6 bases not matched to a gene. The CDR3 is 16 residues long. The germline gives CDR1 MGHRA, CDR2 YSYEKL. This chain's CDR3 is CASSQEATSGRIEQYF. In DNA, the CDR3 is TGCGCCAGCAGCCAAGAGGCGACTAGCGGGAGGATAGAGCAGTACTTC.

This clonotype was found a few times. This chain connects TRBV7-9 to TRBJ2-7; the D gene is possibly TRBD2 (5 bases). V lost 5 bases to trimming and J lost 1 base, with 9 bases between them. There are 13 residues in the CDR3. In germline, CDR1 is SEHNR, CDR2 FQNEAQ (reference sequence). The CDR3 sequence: CASSTPGSYEQYF. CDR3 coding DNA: TGTGCCAGCAGCACTCCGGGATCCTACGAGCAGTACTTC.

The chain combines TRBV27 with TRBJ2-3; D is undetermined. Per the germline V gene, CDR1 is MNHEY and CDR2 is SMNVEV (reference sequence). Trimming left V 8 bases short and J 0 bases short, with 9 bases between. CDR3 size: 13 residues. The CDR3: CASGRPSTDTQYF. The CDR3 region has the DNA TGTGCCAGCGGCCGACCTAGCACAGATACGCAGTATTTT.

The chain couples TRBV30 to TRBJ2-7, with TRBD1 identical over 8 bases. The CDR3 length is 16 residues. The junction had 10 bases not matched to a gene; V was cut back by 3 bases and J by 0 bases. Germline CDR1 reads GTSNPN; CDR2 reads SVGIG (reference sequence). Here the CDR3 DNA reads TGTGCCTGGAGCGGAAGAGACAGGGGCTACTCCTACGAGCAGTACTTC. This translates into CAWSGRDRGYSYEQYF. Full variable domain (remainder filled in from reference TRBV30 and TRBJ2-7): SQTIHQWPATLVQPVGSPLSLECTVEGTSNPNLYWYRQAAGRGLQLLFYSVGIGQISSEVPQNLSASRPQDRQFILSSKKLLLSDSGFYLCAWSGRDRGYSYEQYFGPGTRLTVT.

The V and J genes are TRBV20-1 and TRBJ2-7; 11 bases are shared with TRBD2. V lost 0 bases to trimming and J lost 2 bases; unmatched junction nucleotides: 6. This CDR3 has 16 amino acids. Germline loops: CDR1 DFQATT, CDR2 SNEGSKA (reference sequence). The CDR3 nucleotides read TGCAGTGCTAGAGATCTATTGGGACTAGCGGCCTACGAGCAGTACTTC. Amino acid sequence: CSARDLLGLAAYEQYF.

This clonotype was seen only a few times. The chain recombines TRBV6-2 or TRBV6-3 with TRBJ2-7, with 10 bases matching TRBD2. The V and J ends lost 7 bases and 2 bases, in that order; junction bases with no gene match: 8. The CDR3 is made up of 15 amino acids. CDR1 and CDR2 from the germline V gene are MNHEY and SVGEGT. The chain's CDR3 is CASIFGTSEPYEQYF. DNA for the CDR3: TGTGCCAGCATATTCGGGACTAGCGAACCCTACGAGCAGTACTTC.

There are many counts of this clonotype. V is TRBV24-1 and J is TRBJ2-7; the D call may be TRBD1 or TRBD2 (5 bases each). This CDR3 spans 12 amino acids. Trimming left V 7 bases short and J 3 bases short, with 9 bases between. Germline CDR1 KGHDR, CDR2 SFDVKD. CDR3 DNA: TGTGCCACCAGCGATGGGGGCTACGAGCAGTACTTC. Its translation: CATSDGGYEQYF.

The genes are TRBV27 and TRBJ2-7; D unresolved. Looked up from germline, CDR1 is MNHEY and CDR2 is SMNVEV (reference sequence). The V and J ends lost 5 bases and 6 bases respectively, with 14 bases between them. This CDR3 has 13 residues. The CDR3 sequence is CASSPGWVSEQYF. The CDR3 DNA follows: TGTGCCAGCAGTCCCGGGTGGGTTTCCGAGCAGTACTTC.

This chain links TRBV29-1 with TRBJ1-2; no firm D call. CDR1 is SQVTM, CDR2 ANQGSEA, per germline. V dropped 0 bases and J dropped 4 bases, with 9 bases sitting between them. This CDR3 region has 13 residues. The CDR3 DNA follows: TGCAGCGTTGAAGAGGAGGGCGGCTATGGCTACACCTTC. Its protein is CSVEEEGGYGYTF. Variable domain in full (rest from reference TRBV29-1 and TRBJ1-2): SAVISQKPSRDICQRGTSLTIQCQVDSQVTMMFWYRQQPGQSLTLIATANQGSEATYESGFVIDKFPISRPNLTFSTLTVSNMSPEDSSIYLCSVEEEGGYGYTFGSGTRLTVV.

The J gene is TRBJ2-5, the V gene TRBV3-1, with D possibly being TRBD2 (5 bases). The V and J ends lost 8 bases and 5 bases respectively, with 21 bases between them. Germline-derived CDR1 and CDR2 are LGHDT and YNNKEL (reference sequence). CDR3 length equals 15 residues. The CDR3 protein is CASRSAASLAETQYF. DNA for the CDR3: TGTGCCAGCCGTTCAGCGGCTAGTTTGGCTGAGACCCAGTACTTC.

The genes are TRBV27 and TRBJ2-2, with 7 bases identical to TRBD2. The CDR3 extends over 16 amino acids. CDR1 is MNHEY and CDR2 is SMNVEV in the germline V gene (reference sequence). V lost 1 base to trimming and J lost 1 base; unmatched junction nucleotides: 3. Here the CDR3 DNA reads TGTGCCAGCAGTTTATGGGCTAGCGGGAACACCGGGGAGCTGTTTTTT. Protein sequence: CASSLWASGNTGELFF.

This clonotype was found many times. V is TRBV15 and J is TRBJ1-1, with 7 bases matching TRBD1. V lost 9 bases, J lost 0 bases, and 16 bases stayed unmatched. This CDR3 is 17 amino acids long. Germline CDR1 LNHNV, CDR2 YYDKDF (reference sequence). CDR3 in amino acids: CATAGGDSASMNTEAFF. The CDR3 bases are TGTGCCACAGCCGGGGGGGACAGCGCTTCCATGAACACTGAAGCTTTCTTT.

CDR3 loop: CASSLDSATSGFYEQYF. The CDR3 DNA reads TGTGCCAGCAGCTTAGATTCCGCGACTAGCGGCTTCTACGAGCAGTACTTC. This chain links TRBV11-2 with TRBJ2-7; 9 bases match TRBD2. After removal of 0 bases from V and 3 bases from J, the junction contained 9 bases not matched to a gene. From germline, CDR1 is SGHAT and CDR2 FQNNGV. This CDR3 has 17 residues.

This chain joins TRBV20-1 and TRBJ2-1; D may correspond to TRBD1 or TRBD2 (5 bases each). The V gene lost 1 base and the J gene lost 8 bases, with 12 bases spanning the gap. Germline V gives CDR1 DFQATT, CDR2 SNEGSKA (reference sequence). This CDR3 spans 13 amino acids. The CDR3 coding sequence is TGCAGTGCTAGAGTTCGGGGCCCACATGAGCAGTTCTTC. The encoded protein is CSARVRGPHEQFF.

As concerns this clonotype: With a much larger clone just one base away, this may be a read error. DNA of the CDR3: TGCGCCAGCAGCTTCTACAACGATGAGCGGTTCTTC. This codes for CASSFYNDERFF. The J gene is TRBJ2-1, the V gene TRBV5-1, with D unresolved. Germline CDR1 is SGHRS and CDR2 is YFSETQ. The CDR3 totals 12 residues.

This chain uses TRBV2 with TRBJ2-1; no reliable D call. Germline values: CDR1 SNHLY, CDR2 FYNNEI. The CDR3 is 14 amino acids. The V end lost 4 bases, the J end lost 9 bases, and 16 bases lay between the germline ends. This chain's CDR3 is CASSGTTVWGEQFF. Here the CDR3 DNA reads TGTGCCAGCAGTGGTACGACGGTGTGGGGTGAGCAGTTCTTC.

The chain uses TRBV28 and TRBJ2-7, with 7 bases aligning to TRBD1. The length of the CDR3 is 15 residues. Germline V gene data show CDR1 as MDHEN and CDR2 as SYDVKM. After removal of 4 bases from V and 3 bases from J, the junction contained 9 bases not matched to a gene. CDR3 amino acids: CASSYTGTAIYEQYF. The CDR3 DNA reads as TGTGCCAGCAGTTATACCGGGACAGCTATCTACGAGCAGTACTTC.